Below are 12 T cell receptor beta chains sequenced from a single sample in a study of beta chain features in type 1 diabetes. Of the isolated RNA, all was reverse transcribed, and so the sequenced material was expressed TCRB transcripts. TCRdb's table, derived via immunoSEQ multiplex PCR, lists solely in-frame clones and lacks some. The sample holds 350,000 to 450,000 clones, approximately 14% seen once. The sequenced sample was naive CD4+ T cells from blood. The receptors here all came from a man aged 25 to 45 in good health.

CDR3 loop: CASRPAWTSGRGYEQYV. The CDR3 DNA sequence: TGTGCCAGCCGCCCAGCTTGGACTAGCGGGAGAGGGTACGAGCAGTACGTC. The rearrangement uses TRBV28 and TRBJ2-7; 13 bases fit TRBD2. Germline V CDR1 and CDR2: MDHEN, SYDVKM. After removal of 8 bases from V and 4 bases from J, the junction contained 14 bases not matched to a gene. The CDR3 is 17 amino acids.

V usage is TRBV4-3 and J usage is TRBJ2-1; TRBD2 matches at 12 bases. Germline V gene data show CDR1 as LGHNA and CDR2 as YSLEER. With V trimmed by 0 bases and J by 9 bases, 9 bases remained unmatched. CDR3 length equals 17 residues. DNA of the CDR3: TGCGCCAGCAGCCAAGAGGGCAGACTAGCGGGAGCGGGTGAGCAGTTCTTC. Protein sequence: CASSQEGRLAGAGEQFF.

This clone occurred a few times. V and J are TRBV6-6 and TRBJ2-6; TRBD1 might be the D (5 bases). Trimming stripped 5 bases from V and 5 bases from J, with 10 bases between. CDR3 length: 14 residues. Looked up from germline, CDR1 is MNHNY and CDR2 is SVGAGI (reference sequence). CDR3 sequence reads: CASSPGNRANVLTF. The CDR3 DNA is TGTGCCAGCAGTCCAGGGAATAGGGCCAACGTCCTGACTTTC.

This clone occurred a few times. The V gene is TRBV27, the J gene TRBJ1-2; TRBD1 matches 10 bases. V gave up 5 bases and J gave up 7 bases; unmatched junction bases: 7. The germline V gene has CDR1 MNHEY and CDR2 SMNVEV (reference sequence). The CDR3 totals 14 residues. This CDR3 reads CASSPGTGVLGYTF. The CDR3 DNA follows: TGTGCCAGCAGTCCCGGGACAGGGGTTCTTGGCTACACCTTC.

The table lists this clone with a few counts. The genes are TRBV10-3 and TRBJ1-1; TRBD1 is a possible D gene (6 bases). This CDR3 is built from 15 residues. Germline V lookup: CDR1 ENHRY, CDR2 SYGVKD. The ends were cut back, 8 bases at V and 5 bases at J, with 21 bases in the middle. The CDR3 protein is CAIQKEAAGDTEAFF. CDR3 nucleotide sequence: TGTGCCATCCAGAAGGAAGCAGCAGGGGATACTGAAGCTTTCTTT.

The table lists this clone with a few counts. The chain uses TRBV2 and TRBJ2-7; 7 bases are a match to TRBD1. The J segment lost 3 bases and the V segment lost 5 bases, leaving 1 base of the junction unmatched. CDR3 length equals 12 residues. From germline, CDR1 is SNHLY and CDR2 FYNNEI. CDR3: CASSNRGYEQYF. DNA of the CDR3: TGTGCCAGCAGTAACAGGGGCTACGAGCAGTACTTC.

V is TRBV7-8 and J is TRBJ2-1, with TRBD1 identical over 9 bases. CDR3 length: 15 amino acids. Trimming removed 5 bases from V and 7 bases from J; junction bases left unmatched: 9. Germline values: CDR1 SGHVS, CDR2 FQNEAQ. The CDR3 DNA is TGTGCCAGCAGCCCTACAGGGGGCGTTAGTAATGAGCAGTTCTTC. It codes for CASSPTGGVSNEQFF.

This clone has just a few counts. Possible read error: a much larger clone is one base away. V gene TRBV11-2 combines with J gene TRBJ2-6, with D uncertain. Germline assignment: CDR1 SGHAT and CDR2 FQNNGV. The CDR3 sequence is 12 residues long. Between the trimmed V and J ends, which lost 7 bases and 0 bases, there was a span of 1 base. This CDR3 is CASNSGANVLTF. The CDR3, as DNA: TGTGCCAGCAACTCTGGGGCCAACGTCCTGACTTTC.

This chain connects TRBV5-4 to TRBJ2-7; no clear D gene. Germline-derived CDR1 and CDR2 are SGHNT and YYREEE (reference sequence). The CDR3 spans 14 residues. V lost 0 bases to trimming and J lost 2 bases, with 9 bases between them. CDR3 sequence reads: CASSLDRRTYEQYF. The DNA for the CDR3 is TGTGCCAGCAGCTTGGACCGTCGAACCTACGAGCAGTACTTC.

The chain employs TRBV30 and TRBJ2-4; D may be TRBD2 (6 bases). The CDR3 spans 17 residues. The V end lost 3 bases, the J end lost 0 bases, and 18 bases lay between the germline ends. Germline V gene lookup returns CDR1 GTSNPN and CDR2 SVGIG (reference sequence). For the CDR3, the DNA is TGTGCCTGGAGACGGGAGTCCTGGGGTCTAGCCAAAAACATTCAGTACTTC. This sequence encodes CAWRRESWGLAKNIQYF.

There are a few counts of this clone. The rearrangement joins TRBV7-8 to TRBJ2-3; tentative D call: TRBD2 (5 bases). In germline, CDR1 is SGHVS, CDR2 FQNEAQ. V was clipped by 5 bases and J by 1 base, with 13 bases between them. There are 15 residues in the CDR3. The CDR3 DNA is TGTGCCAGCAGCACCCCGAGCGGTCGCACAGATACGCAGTATTTT. This sequence encodes CASSTPSGRTDTQYF.

The gene calls are TRBV7-8 and TRBJ2-5; 7 bases align to TRBD2. CDR3 length: 16 amino acids. Germline CDR1 reads SGHVS; CDR2 reads FQNEAQ. V lost 1 base to trimming and J lost 1 base; unmatched junction nucleotides: 6. In nucleotides, the CDR3 is TGTGCCAGCAGCTTAGGAGCGGCTAGCGGCCAAGAGACCCAGTACTTC. Translated: CASSLGAASGQETQYF.